These 8 T cell receptor beta chains were all obtained from the same sample, sequenced in a study of blood T cell repertoires in COVID-19. Assay: immunoSEQ multiplex PCR; the TCRdb copy retains only in-frame clones and omits some. The repertoire includes around 250,000 clones, approximately 86% of them detected once, and roughly 1.6% sits in the top ten. The specimen sequenced was PBMCs or T cells enriched from blood (not recorded which). These receptors all come from a woman aged 50 to 60 who had recovered from COVID-19.

This clone was observed once. The rearrangement uses TRBV7-2 and TRBJ2-2; possibly TRBD1 for D (6 bases). Germline CDR1 is SGHTA and CDR2 is FQGNSA. The CDR3 is made up of 13 amino acids. V was pared by 6 bases and J by 4 bases, with 9 bases between. CDR3: CASRNRVTGELFF. The CDR3 DNA reads TGTGCCAGCAGGAACAGGGTCACCGGGGAGCTGTTTTTT.

This sequence joins TRBV10-3 and TRBJ1-5, with D hard to call. Germline CDR1 and CDR2: ENHRY and SYGVKD. The germline V and J ends were trimmed by 11 bases and 0 bases, with 11 bases remaining between them. There are 13 residues in the CDR3. CDR3 bases: TGTGCCCCGGTAACAGTTAGCAATCAGCCCCAGCATTTT. It codes for CAPVTVSNQPQHF.

The CDR3 loop reads CAISESTRGSYNEQFF. CDR3 nucleotide sequence: TGTGCCATCAGTGAGTCGACCCGGGGGTCCTACAATGAGCAGTTCTTC. The chain is built from TRBV10-3 and TRBJ2-1; maybe TRBD2 (6 bases). V shed 0 bases and J shed 1 base, with 10 bases lying between them. The CDR3 has 16 residues. From germline, CDR1 is ENHRY and CDR2 SYGVKD.

This sequence joins TRBV2 and TRBJ1-5; possibly TRBD1 for D (6 bases). The CDR3 has 13 amino acids. The germline V and J ends were trimmed by 2 bases and 7 bases, with 9 bases remaining between them. Germline values: CDR1 SNHLY, CDR2 FYNNEI. CDR3 protein: CASSEQGYQPQHF. The CDR3 coding sequence is TGTGCCAGCAGTGAACAGGGGTACCAGCCCCAGCATTTT.

V usage is TRBV19 and J usage is TRBJ2-2; D is possibly TRBD1 (6 bases). Germline lookup yields CDR1 LNHDA and CDR2 SQIVND (reference sequence). V was clipped by 7 bases and J by 4 bases, with 19 bases between them. This CDR3 spans 16 amino acids. This CDR3 is CASTSYLKGGTGELFF. The CDR3 DNA follows: TGTGCCAGTACTAGTTACTTGAAAGGGGGCACCGGGGAGCTGTTTTTT.

The chain links TRBV7-9 to TRBJ1-2, with TRBD1 as a possible D gene (6 bases). The CDR3 extends over 14 amino acids. Germline V gene sequence: CDR1 SEHNR, CDR2 FQNEAQ (reference sequence). Between the trimmed V and J ends, which lost 1 base and 1 base, there was a span of 7 bases. CDR3 nucleotides: TGTGCCAGCAGCTTAGGACAGGTTAACTATGGCTACACCTTC. This encodes CASSLGQVNYGYTF.

This chain connects TRBV6-5 to TRBJ1-4, with D perhaps matching TRBD1 (6 bases). Trimming left V 6 bases short and J 4 bases short, with 9 bases between. There are 13 residues in the CDR3. Germline CDR1 reads MNHEY; CDR2 reads SVGAGI. CDR3 DNA: TGTGCCAGCAGAGGGGGGGGTAATGAAAAACTGTTTTTT. It specifies CASRGGGNEKLFF.

The genes are TRBV10-3 and TRBJ1-1; the match to TRBD1 covers 9 bases. V lost 6 bases to trimming and J lost 3 bases; unmatched junction nucleotides: 2. This CDR3 region has 13 residues. Germline CDR1 reads ENHRY; CDR2 reads SYGVKD. CDR3: CAIRWTGDTEAFF. The CDR3 nucleotides are TGTGCCATCAGATGGACAGGGGACACTGAAGCTTTCTTT.